The rows below give T cell receptor beta chains drawn from one sample of a study of neurological immune-mediated disorders. TCRdb passed the 5' RACE reads through MiXCR, listing each CDR3 protein once. The data contain 40,000 to 55,000 distinct CDR3 sequences, 10% of them singletons. The sequenced sample was PBMCs. The receptors derive from a woman aged 40 to 50 with HTLV-1-associated myelopathy (HAM/TSP). Both conserved end residues are part of each CDR3. A D gene is named only where the DNA matches it firmly. Clone size is stated in some rows and not others, as once, few, many or a class when expanded.

v_call: TRBV25-1; j_call: TRBJ1-2; clone_size: many; d_call: TRBD1; cdr3_nt: TGTGCCAGCAGTGAGCTATCACCGGGACAGGGGCATGGCTACACCTTC; cdr3_aa: CASSELSPGQGHGYTF
v_call: TRBV6-5; j_call: TRBJ2-1; clone_size: many; d_call: .; cdr3_nt: TGTGCCAGCAGTTACTCGATCCGGGGGGCTAACAATGAGCAGTTCTTC; cdr3_aa: CASSYSIRGANNEQFF
v_call: TRBV20-1; j_call: TRBJ1-1; clone_size: many; d_call: .; cdr3_nt: TGCAGTGCTGAACATCAACAGGGATTGAACACTGAAGCTTTCTTT; cdr3_aa: CSAEHQQGLNTEAFF
v_call: TRBV5-1; j_call: TRBJ2-6; clone_size: many; d_call: .; cdr3_nt: TGCGCCAGCAGCTTGAACGGGGCCAACGTCCTGACTTTC; cdr3_aa: CASSLNGANVLTF
v_call: TRBV27; j_call: TRBJ1-2; clone_size: many; d_call: .; cdr3_nt: TGTGCCAGCCCGCAGGGTAGGAATGGCTACACCTTC; cdr3_aa: CASPQGRNGYTF
v_call: TRBV6-1; j_call: TRBJ2-5; clone_size: many; d_call: .; cdr3_nt: TGTGCCAGCAGTGGTGGCAGGTCCAAATTAGAGACCCAGTACTTC; cdr3_aa: CASSGGRSKLETQYF
v_call: TRBV6-5; j_call: TRBJ2-1; clone_size: many; d_call: TRBD2; cdr3_nt: TGTGCCAGCAGTTCGACTAGCGGGGGCCTCAATGAGCAGTTCTTC; cdr3_aa: CASSSTSGGLNEQFF
v_call: TRBV19; j_call: TRBJ1-5; clone_size: many; d_call: .; cdr3_nt: TGTGCCAGTAGTATAGGTCATCCTAGCAATCAGCCCCAGCATTTT; cdr3_aa: CASSIGHPSNQPQHF
v_call: TRBV2; j_call: TRBJ2-7; clone_size: many; d_call: TRBD1; cdr3_nt: TGTGCCAGCAGCTCAACAGGGGCGCCGTCTCACGAGCAGTACTTC; cdr3_aa: CASSSTGAPSHEQYF
v_call: TRBV11-2; j_call: TRBJ1-3; clone_size: .; d_call: .; cdr3_nt: TGTGCCAGCAGCTTAGTTGCAGCTAGTTCTGGAAACACCATATATTTT; cdr3_aa: CASSLVAASSGNTIYF
v_call: TRBV12-3/TRBV12-4; j_call: TRBJ2-5; clone_size: many; d_call: TRBD2; cdr3_nt: TGTGCCAGCAGTTTAGCCATCCTAGCGGGGGAAGAGACCCAGTACTTC; cdr3_aa: CASSLAILAGEETQYF
v_call: TRBV27; j_call: TRBJ2-5; clone_size: many; d_call: .; cdr3_nt: TGTGCCAGCAGTCCACCCCCTCCATCCGAGACCCAGTACTTC; cdr3_aa: CASSPPPPSETQYF
v_call: TRBV4-1; j_call: TRBJ2-7; clone_size: many; d_call: TRBD2; cdr3_nt: TGCGCCAGCAGCCAACGGACTAGCGGGGGCTACGAGCAGTACTTC; cdr3_aa: CASSQRTSGGYEQYF
v_call: TRBV7-2; j_call: TRBJ1-3; clone_size: many; d_call: .; cdr3_nt: TGTGCCAGCAGCTTAGCCACGGGGGGAAACACCATATATTTT; cdr3_aa: CASSLATGGNTIYF
v_call: TRBV5-1; j_call: TRBJ1-6; clone_size: .; d_call: .; cdr3_nt: TGCGCCAGCAGCCCGGAGGGGGGAGTAAATTCACCCCTCCACTTT; cdr3_aa: CASSPEGGVNSPLHF
v_call: TRBV28; j_call: TRBJ1-1; clone_size: many; d_call: .; cdr3_nt: TGTGCCAGCAGTTTAGTGGTCGGCCCTACCACTGAAGCTTTCTTT; cdr3_aa: CASSLVVGPTTEAFF
v_call: TRBV10-1; j_call: TRBJ2-1; clone_size: many; d_call: TRBD1; cdr3_nt: TGCGCCAGCAGTGAGTACAGGGGGAAGGTGAATGAGCAGTTCTTC; cdr3_aa: CASSEYRGKVNEQFF
v_call: TRBV30; j_call: TRBJ1-4; clone_size: many; d_call: TRBD1; cdr3_nt: TGTGCCTGCGGACAGGGGACTGAAAAACTGTTTTTT; cdr3_aa: CACGQGTEKLFF
v_call: TRBV29-1; j_call: TRBJ1-1; clone_size: many; d_call: .; cdr3_nt: TGCAGCGTTCAACAGGGTGGGGTCACTGAAGCTTTCTTT; cdr3_aa: CSVQQGGVTEAFF
v_call: TRBV7-2; j_call: TRBJ2-3; clone_size: medium-sized; d_call: .; cdr3_nt: TGTGCCAGCAGCTTAGAGGGCCGCACAGATACGCAGTATTTT; cdr3_aa: CASSLEGRTDTQYF
v_call: TRBV7-9; j_call: TRBJ2-5; clone_size: many; d_call: .; cdr3_nt: TGTGCCAGCAGGACAACCCAGGGGTACCAAGAGACCCAGTACTTC; cdr3_aa: CASRTTQGYQETQYF
v_call: TRBV21-1; j_call: TRBJ1-5; clone_size: many; d_call: .; cdr3_nt: TGTGCCAGCAGCCCCCGGGCACGGGGGAGCAATCAGCCCCAGCATTTT; cdr3_aa: CASSPRARGSNQPQHF
v_call: TRBV24-1; j_call: TRBJ2-2; clone_size: many; d_call: .; cdr3_nt: TGTGCCACCAGTGATGGGGTAAAGGGAAGGAACACCGGGGAGCTGTTTTTT; cdr3_aa: CATSDGVKGRNTGELFF
v_call: TRBV9; j_call: TRBJ2-3; clone_size: medium-sized; d_call: .; cdr3_nt: TGTGCCAGCAGCGTAGCGGTGGTCTCTGGGGATACGCAGTATTTT; cdr3_aa: CASSVAVVSGDTQYF
v_call: TRBV7-3; j_call: TRBJ1-6; clone_size: many; d_call: TRBD1; cdr3_nt: TGTGCCAGCAGCTTAATGGGACAGAGGAATAATTCACCCCTCCACTTT; cdr3_aa: CASSLMGQRNNSPLHF
v_call: TRBV12-3/TRBV12-4; j_call: TRBJ2-3; clone_size: many; d_call: .; cdr3_nt: TGTGCCAGCAGTTTCCCGGACTGGAAACTCACAGATACGCAGTATTTT; cdr3_aa: CASSFPDWKLTDTQYF
v_call: TRBV6-6; j_call: TRBJ2-3; clone_size: few; d_call: .; cdr3_nt: TGTGCCAGCAGTTTTGGGCCAGATACGCAGTATTTT; cdr3_aa: CASSFGPDTQYF
v_call: TRBV18; j_call: TRBJ2-2; clone_size: many; d_call: .; cdr3_nt: TGTGCCAGCTCATGGACCACCGTTGACGGGGAGCTGTTTTTT; cdr3_aa: CASSWTTVDGELFF
v_call: TRBV25-1; j_call: TRBJ1-5; clone_size: many; d_call: .; cdr3_nt: TGTGCCAGCAGTGAATACGGGAGCAATCAGCCCCAGCATTTT; cdr3_aa: CASSEYGSNQPQHF
v_call: TRBV5-6; j_call: TRBJ1-1; clone_size: many; d_call: TRBD1; cdr3_nt: TGTGCCAGCAGCTTTTACCCCGGGACAGCTATGGGGTTGAGTGAAGCTTTCTTT; cdr3_aa: CASSFYPGTAMGLSEAFF
v_call: TRBV12-3/TRBV12-4; j_call: TRBJ2-7; clone_size: many; d_call: .; cdr3_nt: TGTGCCAGCACCGCCGCTGGCAGGGGCCCTGAGCAGTACTTC; cdr3_aa: CASTAAGRGPEQYF
v_call: TRBV11-2; j_call: TRBJ2-4; clone_size: many; d_call: .; cdr3_nt: TGTGCCAGCAGCCCCTCGTTAGGGAACATTCAGTACTTC; cdr3_aa: CASSPSLGNIQYF
v_call: TRBV30; j_call: TRBJ2-7; clone_size: many; d_call: TRBD1; cdr3_nt: TGTGCCTGGAGTTCTGCCGGACAGGGGACCTACGAGCAGTACTTC; cdr3_aa: CAWSSAGQGTYEQYF
v_call: TRBV6-2/TRBV6-3; j_call: TRBJ2-5; clone_size: many; d_call: .; cdr3_nt: TGTGCCAGCAAGGTACAGGGTAATTTGGAGACCCAGTACTTC; cdr3_aa: CASKVQGNLETQYF
v_call: TRBV4-3; j_call: TRBJ1-5; clone_size: many; d_call: .; cdr3_nt: TGCGCCAGCAGCCAAGACAGGGCCTGGGGAAATCAGCCCCAGCATTTT; cdr3_aa: CASSQDRAWGNQPQHF
v_call: TRBV10-3; j_call: TRBJ2-4; clone_size: many; d_call: TRBD2; cdr3_nt: TGTGCCAGTACTAGCGGGGGAGCCAAAAACATTCAGTACTTC; cdr3_aa: CASTSGGAKNIQYF
v_call: TRBV20-1; j_call: TRBJ1-2; clone_size: many; d_call: .; cdr3_nt: TGCAGTGCTACAATTACCCGGGACACCCCGGGTGACTACACCTTC; cdr3_aa: CSATITRDTPGDYTF
v_call: TRBV20-1; j_call: TRBJ1-1; clone_size: .; d_call: .; cdr3_nt: TGCAGTGTTCCGGGCCCCCTTGGGGACATTGAAGCTTTCTTT; cdr3_aa: CSVPGPLGDIEAFF
v_call: TRBV15; j_call: TRBJ2-7; clone_size: many; d_call: .; cdr3_nt: TGTGCCACCAGCACGCTCGGAGAGGGCGAGCAGTACTTC; cdr3_aa: CATSTLGEGEQYF